Listed below are T cell receptor beta chains from one sample, sequenced in a study of T cell responses to AZD1222 COVID-19 vaccine. Some clones are missing from TCRdb's copy, which holds only in-frame ones; the method was immunoSEQ multiplex PCR. Among 90,000 to 130,000 clones listed, roughly four fifths were seen once. Sequencing used peripheral blood, obtained on day 0 of AZD1222 vaccination. The source of these receptors is an adult in good health. The CDR3 runs from the conserved cysteine through the conserved F or W. D genes are given only for firm matches.

j_call,cdr3_length,v_call,d_call,cdr3_nt,cdr3_aa
TRBJ1-5,13,TRBV10-2,.,TGCGCCAGCAGTGTGAACGGTGATCAGCCCCAGCATTTT,CASSVNGDQPQHF
TRBJ2-1,13,TRBV24-1,TRBD1,TGTGCCACCAGTGATGCACAGGGGGATGAGCAGTTCTTC,CATSDAQGDEQFF
TRBJ1-6,14,TRBV20-1,TRBD1,TGCAGTGCTAGTCCGGGACAGTGGCGAAAGGCCCTCCACTTT,CSASPGQWRKALHF
TRBJ2-2,15,TRBV24-1,.,TGTGCCACCAGTGCGGTGACAGCGAACACCGGGGAGCTGTTTTTT,CATSAVTANTGELFF
TRBJ1-4,15,TRBV5-6,.,TGTGCCAGCAGCACAACGGGGGCAACTAATGAAAAACTGTTTTTT,CASSTTGATNEKLFF
TRBJ1-1,15,TRBV18,.,TGTGCCAGCTCACGGCCGGGACTTCCGAACACTGAAGCTTTCTTT,CASSRPGLPNTEAFF
TRBJ1-5,16,TRBV10-3,TRBD1,TGTGCCATCAGTGAGAGGAAGGGGACAGGGTACCAGCCCCAGCATTTT,CAISERKGTGYQPQHF
TRBJ2-2,16,TRBV27,TRBD2,TGTGCCAGCAGTTTAGAAGCGGGAGTTCCTGGCGGGGAGCTGTTTTTT,CASSLEAGVPGGELFF
TRBJ2-1,14,TRBV5-1,TRBD2,TGCGCCAGCGGGGCGGGAGGGGCCTACAATGAGCAGTTCTTC,CASGAGGAYNEQFF
TRBJ1-3,16,TRBV7-8,.,TGTGCCAGCAGCTCACGACCGACGGTCTCTGGAAACACCATATATTTT,CASSSRPTVSGNTIYF